This is a list of T cell receptor beta chains from one sample in a study of B cell selection in AIRE deficiency. Sequenced by immunoSEQ multiplex PCR; TCRdb stores in-frame clones only, minus some. The sample has some 21,000 clones; about 95% are singletons. Sequencing was performed on Tregs sorted from PBMCs. Receptors were obtained from a human donor with AIRE deficiency. The CDR3 runs from the conserved cysteine through the conserved F or W. D genes are given only for firm matches. Part of the rows lack a size; the others show once, few, many or a class for expanded clones.

j_call: TRBJ2-7
clone_size: .
v_call: TRBV28
d_call: .
cdr3_aa: CASSSAGIKHYEQYF
cdr3_nt: TGTGCCAGCAGCTCCGCCGGGATCAAACACTACGAGCAGTACTTC

j_call: TRBJ2-1
clone_size: .
v_call: TRBV7-6
d_call: .
cdr3_aa: CASSPSDGSYNEQFF
cdr3_nt: TGTGCCAGCAGCCCGTCGGACGGCTCCTACAATGAGCAGTTCTTC

j_call: TRBJ1-5
clone_size: .
v_call: TRBV7-2
d_call: .
cdr3_aa: CASSLLSGAGSGINQPQHF
cdr3_nt: TGTGCCAGCAGCTTACTCAGTGGGGCGGGATCGGGTATTAATCAGCCCCAGCATTTT

j_call: TRBJ2-2
clone_size: .
v_call: TRBV19
d_call: .
cdr3_aa: CASTTLVGLGTGELFF
cdr3_nt: TGTGCCAGTACGACCTTAGTGGGACTGGGGACCGGGGAGCTGTTTTTT

j_call: TRBJ2-7
clone_size: .
v_call: TRBV28
d_call: .
cdr3_aa: CASNRRTLHYEQYF
cdr3_nt: TGTGCCAGCAACCGCCGGACACTCCACTACGAGCAGTACTTC

j_call: TRBJ1-1
clone_size: once
v_call: TRBV5-1
d_call: TRBD1
cdr3_aa: CASSLERTGGAEAFF
cdr3_nt: TGCGCCAGCAGCTTGGAACGGACAGGGGGCGCGGAAGCTTTCTTT

j_call: TRBJ1-2
clone_size: .
v_call: TRBV30
d_call: .
cdr3_aa: CAWSPTELHGYTF
cdr3_nt: TGTGCCTGGAGTCCTACAGAGCTCCATGGCTACACCTTC

j_call: TRBJ2-1
clone_size: .
v_call: TRBV27
d_call: TRBD2
cdr3_aa: CASRGLAANNEQFF
cdr3_nt: TGTGCCAGCAGGGGACTAGCGGCAAACAATGAGCAGTTCTTC

j_call: TRBJ1-2
clone_size: .
v_call: TRBV27
d_call: .
cdr3_aa: CASSWNGFYYGYTF
cdr3_nt: TGTGCCAGCAGTTGGAACGGATTTTACTATGGCTACACCTTC

j_call: TRBJ2-2
clone_size: .
v_call: TRBV28
d_call: .
cdr3_aa: CASTGYTGELFF
cdr3_nt: TGTGCCAGCACAGGGTACACCGGGGAGCTGTTTTTT

j_call: TRBJ2-7
clone_size: .
v_call: TRBV28
d_call: .
cdr3_aa: CASRATFRGEYEQYF
cdr3_nt: TGTGCCAGCAGAGCCACGTTCCGGGGCGAGTACGAGCAGTACTTC

j_call: TRBJ2-1
clone_size: once
v_call: TRBV6-7
d_call: .
cdr3_aa: CASRYQGRRYNEQFF
cdr3_nt: TGTGCCAGCAGGTACCAGGGAAGGAGATACAATGAGCAGTTCTTC

j_call: TRBJ2-2
clone_size: .
v_call: TRBV12-5
d_call: .
cdr3_aa: CASGLVPGTGELFF
cdr3_nt: TGTGCTAGTGGTTTGGTACCGGGAACCGGGGAGCTGTTTTTT

j_call: TRBJ1-2
clone_size: .
v_call: TRBV2
d_call: .
cdr3_aa: CASSGEGGGYTF
cdr3_nt: TGTGCCAGCTCAGGGGAAGGGGGTGGCTACACCTTC